A single sample gave rise to the 6 T cell receptor beta chains below, sequenced in a study of cytomegalovirus exposure and HLA in healthy donors. The PCR made use of 60 Vbeta and 13 Jbeta primers. Profiled with immunoSEQ multiplex PCR; TCRdb holds only in-frame clones, not every one. The sample has 80,000 or so clones, around 70% seen once. The sample comprised PBMCs. The receptors derive from a woman aged 40 to 50 in good health and CMV-seropositive.

V is TRBV5-1 and J is TRBJ2-7, with D perhaps matching TRBD1 (6 bases). From germline, CDR1 is SGHRS and CDR2 YFSETQ. The CDR3 is 16 residues long. Trimming pared 0 bases from V and 0 bases from J, leaving 13 bases between. The CDR3 DNA follows: TGCGCCAGCAGCTTGGCCCTCCGGACAGACTCCTACGAGCAGTACTTC. Protein: CASSLALRTDSYEQYF.

This clone was found once. The V and J genes are TRBV2 and TRBJ2-3, with TRBD2 matching over 8 bases. This CDR3 spans 15 amino acids. Germline assignment: CDR1 SNHLY and CDR2 FYNNEI. The ends lost 8 bases at V and 0 bases at J; junction bases unmatched: 7. The CDR3 nucleotides read TGTGCCAGCTTAACAGCGGGGGTAAGCACAGATACGCAGTATTTT. Residues: CASLTAGVSTDTQYF.

V and J are TRBV7-2 and TRBJ2-2; D possibly corresponds to TRBD1 (5 bases). Looked up from germline, CDR1 is SGHTA and CDR2 is FQGNSA. The CDR3 spans 16 residues. V lost 1 base to trimming and J lost 7 bases, with 16 bases between them. The CDR3 spells CASSLVRGLPSGELFF. The CDR3 nucleotides are TGTGCCAGCAGCTTAGTAAGGGGCCTCCCCAGCGGGGAGCTGTTTTTT.

The V gene is TRBV29-1, the J gene TRBJ2-3, with 15 positions matching TRBD2. Germline CDR1 reads SQVTM; CDR2 reads ANQGSEA. This CDR3 has 19 residues. Losses at the gene ends were 8 bases for V and 3 bases for J; bases not matched to a gene: 18. The chain's CDR3 is CSCTAGFWTSGRATDTQYF. The CDR3 coding sequence is TGCAGCTGCACTGCGGGGTTCTGGACTAGCGGGAGGGCTACAGATACGCAGTATTTT.

V gene TRBV7-9 combines with J gene TRBJ2-3; possible D gene TRBD1, 6 bases. Per germline, CDR1 SEHNR and CDR2 FQNEAQ (reference sequence). V lost 2 bases to trimming and J lost 3 bases, with 15 bases between them. The CDR3 consists of 16 residues. CDR3 protein: CASSLSGQGMTDTQYF. The CDR3 DNA reads TGTGCCAGCAGCTTATCTGGTCAGGGGATGACAGATACGCAGTATTTT.

J is TRBJ2-7 and V is TRBV30; D not certain. Trimming removed 5 bases from V and 3 bases from J, with 11 bases in between. Germline values: CDR1 GTSNPN, CDR2 SVGIG (reference sequence). The CDR3 runs 12 residues. This CDR3 is CAWGGSYYEQYF. The CDR3 region has the DNA TGTGCCTGGGGTGGGTCCTACTACGAGCAGTACTTC. The full variable domain, completed using reference TRBV30 and TRBJ2-7, is SQTIHQWPATLVQPVGSPLSLECTVEGTSNPNLYWYRQAAGRGLQLLFYSVGIGQISSEVPQNLSASRPQDRQFILSSKKLLLSDSGFYLCAWGGSYYEQYFGPGTRLTVT.